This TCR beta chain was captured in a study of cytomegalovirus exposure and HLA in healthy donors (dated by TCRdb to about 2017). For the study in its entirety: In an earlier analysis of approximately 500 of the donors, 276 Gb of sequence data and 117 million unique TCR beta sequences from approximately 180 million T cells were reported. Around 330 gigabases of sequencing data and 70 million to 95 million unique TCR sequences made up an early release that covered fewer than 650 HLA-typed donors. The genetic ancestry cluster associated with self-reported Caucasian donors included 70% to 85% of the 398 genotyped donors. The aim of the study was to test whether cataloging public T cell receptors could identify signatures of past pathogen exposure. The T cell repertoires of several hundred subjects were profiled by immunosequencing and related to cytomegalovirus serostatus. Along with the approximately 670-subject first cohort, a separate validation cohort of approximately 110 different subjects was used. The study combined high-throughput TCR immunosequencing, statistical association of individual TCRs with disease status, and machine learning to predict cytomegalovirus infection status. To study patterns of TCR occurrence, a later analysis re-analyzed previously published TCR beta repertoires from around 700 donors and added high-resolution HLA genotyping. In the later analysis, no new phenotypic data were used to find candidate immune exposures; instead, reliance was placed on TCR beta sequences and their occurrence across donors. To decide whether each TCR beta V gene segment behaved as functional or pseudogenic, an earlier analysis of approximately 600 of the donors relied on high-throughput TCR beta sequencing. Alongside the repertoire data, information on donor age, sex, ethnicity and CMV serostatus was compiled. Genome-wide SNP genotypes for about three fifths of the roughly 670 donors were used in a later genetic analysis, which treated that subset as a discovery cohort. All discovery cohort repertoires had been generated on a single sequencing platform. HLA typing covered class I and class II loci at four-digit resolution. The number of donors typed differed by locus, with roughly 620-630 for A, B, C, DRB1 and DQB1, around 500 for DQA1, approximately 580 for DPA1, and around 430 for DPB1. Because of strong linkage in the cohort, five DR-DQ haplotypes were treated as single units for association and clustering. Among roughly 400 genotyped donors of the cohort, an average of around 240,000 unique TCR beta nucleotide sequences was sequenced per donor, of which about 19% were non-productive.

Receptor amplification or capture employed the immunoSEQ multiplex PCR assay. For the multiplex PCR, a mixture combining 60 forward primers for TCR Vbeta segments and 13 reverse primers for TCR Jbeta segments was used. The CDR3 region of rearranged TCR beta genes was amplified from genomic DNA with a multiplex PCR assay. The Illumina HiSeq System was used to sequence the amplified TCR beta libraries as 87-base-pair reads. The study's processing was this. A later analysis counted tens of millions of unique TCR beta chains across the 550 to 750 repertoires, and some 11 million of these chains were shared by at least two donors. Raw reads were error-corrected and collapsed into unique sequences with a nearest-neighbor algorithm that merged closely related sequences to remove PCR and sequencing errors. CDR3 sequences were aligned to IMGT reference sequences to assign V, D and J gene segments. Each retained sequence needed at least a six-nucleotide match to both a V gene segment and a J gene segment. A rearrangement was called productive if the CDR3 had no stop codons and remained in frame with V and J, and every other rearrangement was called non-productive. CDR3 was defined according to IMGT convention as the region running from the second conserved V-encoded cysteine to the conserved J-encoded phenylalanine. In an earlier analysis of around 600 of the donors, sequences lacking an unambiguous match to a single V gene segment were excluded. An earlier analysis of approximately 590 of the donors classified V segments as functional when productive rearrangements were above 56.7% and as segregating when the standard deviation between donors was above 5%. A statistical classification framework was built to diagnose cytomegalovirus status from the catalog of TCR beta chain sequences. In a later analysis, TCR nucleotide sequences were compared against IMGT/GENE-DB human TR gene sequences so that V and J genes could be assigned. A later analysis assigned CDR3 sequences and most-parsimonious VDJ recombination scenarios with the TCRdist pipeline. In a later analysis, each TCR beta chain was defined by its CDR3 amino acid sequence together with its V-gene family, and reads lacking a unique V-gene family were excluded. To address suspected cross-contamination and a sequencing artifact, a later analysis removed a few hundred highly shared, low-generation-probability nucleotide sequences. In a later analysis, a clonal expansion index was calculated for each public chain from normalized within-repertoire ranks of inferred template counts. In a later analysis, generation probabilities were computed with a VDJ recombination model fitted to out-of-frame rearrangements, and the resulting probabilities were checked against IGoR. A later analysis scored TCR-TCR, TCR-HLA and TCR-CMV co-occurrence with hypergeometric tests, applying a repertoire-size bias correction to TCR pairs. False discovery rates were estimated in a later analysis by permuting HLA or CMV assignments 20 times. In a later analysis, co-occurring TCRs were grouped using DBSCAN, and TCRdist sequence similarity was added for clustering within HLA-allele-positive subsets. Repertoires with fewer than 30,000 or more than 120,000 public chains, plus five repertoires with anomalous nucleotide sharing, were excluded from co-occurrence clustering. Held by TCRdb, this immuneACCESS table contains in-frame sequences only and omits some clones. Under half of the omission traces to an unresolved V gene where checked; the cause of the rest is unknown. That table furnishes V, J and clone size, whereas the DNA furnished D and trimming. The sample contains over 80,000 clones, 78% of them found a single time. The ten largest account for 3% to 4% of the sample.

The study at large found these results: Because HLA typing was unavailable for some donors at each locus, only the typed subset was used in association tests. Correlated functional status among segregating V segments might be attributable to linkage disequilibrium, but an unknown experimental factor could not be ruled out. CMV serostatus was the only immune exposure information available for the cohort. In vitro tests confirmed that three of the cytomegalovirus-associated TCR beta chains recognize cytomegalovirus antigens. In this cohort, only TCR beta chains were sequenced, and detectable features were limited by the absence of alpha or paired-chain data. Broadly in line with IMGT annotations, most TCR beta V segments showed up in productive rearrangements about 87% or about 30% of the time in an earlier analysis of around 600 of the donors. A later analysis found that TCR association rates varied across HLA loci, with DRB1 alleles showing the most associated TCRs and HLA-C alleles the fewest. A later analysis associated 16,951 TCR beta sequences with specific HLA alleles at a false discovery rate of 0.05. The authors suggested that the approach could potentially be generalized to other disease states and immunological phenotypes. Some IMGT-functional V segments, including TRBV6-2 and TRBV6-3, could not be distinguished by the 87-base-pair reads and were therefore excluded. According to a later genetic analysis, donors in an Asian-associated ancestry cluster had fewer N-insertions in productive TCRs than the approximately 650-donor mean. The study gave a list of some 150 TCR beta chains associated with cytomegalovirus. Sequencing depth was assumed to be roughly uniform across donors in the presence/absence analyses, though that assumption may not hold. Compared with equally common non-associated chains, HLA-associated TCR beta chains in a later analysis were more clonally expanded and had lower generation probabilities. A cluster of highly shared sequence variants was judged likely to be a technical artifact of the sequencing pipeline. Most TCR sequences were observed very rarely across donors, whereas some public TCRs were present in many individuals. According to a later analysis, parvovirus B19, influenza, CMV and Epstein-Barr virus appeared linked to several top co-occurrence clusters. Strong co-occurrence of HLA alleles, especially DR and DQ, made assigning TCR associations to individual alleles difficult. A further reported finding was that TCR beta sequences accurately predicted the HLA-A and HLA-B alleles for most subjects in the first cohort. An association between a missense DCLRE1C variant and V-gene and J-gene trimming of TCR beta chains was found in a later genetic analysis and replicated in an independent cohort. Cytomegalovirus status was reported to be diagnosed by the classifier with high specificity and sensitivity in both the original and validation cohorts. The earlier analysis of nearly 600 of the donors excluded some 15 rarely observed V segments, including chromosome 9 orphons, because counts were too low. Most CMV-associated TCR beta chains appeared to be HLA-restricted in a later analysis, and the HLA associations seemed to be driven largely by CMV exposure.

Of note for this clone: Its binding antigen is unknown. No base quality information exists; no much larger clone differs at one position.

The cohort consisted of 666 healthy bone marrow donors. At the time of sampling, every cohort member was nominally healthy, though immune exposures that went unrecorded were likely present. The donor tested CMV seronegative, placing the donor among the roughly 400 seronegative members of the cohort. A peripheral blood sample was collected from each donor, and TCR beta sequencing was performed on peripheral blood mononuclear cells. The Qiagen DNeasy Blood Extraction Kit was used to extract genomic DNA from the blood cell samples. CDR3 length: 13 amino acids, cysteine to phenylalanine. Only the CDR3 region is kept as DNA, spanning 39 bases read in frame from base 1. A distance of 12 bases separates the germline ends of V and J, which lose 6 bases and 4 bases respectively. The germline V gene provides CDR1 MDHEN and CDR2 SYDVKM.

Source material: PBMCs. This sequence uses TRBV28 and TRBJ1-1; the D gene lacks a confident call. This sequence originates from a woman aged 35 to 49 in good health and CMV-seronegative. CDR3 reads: CASRGPVATEAFF. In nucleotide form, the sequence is TGTGCCAGCAGGGGCCCAGTGGCCACTGAAGCTTTCTTT. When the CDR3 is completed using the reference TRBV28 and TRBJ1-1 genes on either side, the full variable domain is DVKVTQSSRYLVKRTGEKVFLECVQDMDHENMFWYRQDPGLGLRLIYFSYDVKMKEKGDIPEGYSVSREKKERFSLILESASTNQTSMYLCASRGPVATEAFFGQGTRLTVV.